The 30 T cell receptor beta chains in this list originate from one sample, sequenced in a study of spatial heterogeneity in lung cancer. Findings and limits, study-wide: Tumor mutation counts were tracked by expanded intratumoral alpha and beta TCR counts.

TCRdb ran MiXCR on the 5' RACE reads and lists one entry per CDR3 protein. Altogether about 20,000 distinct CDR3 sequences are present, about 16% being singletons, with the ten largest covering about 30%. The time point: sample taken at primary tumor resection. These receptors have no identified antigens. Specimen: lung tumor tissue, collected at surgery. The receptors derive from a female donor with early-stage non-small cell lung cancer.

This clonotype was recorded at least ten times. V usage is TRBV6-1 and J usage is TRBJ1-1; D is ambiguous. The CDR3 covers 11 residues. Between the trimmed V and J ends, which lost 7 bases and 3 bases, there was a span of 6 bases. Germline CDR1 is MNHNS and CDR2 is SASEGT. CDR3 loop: CASTLDTEAFF. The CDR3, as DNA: TGTGCCAGCACCCTGGACACTGAAGCTTTCTTT.

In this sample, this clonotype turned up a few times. DNA for the CDR3: TGCGCCAGCAGTTTTCCCGAGGGGCATAGGCTAGCGGTGAGCTCCTACAATGAGCAGTTCTTC. It yields the protein CASSFPEGHRLAVSSYNEQFF. The rearrangement uses TRBV5-1 and TRBJ2-1; 7 bases match TRBD2. CDR1 SGHRS and CDR2 YFSETQ come from the germline V gene. V shed 5 bases, J shed 0 bases, and the junction held 23 bases outside the gene matches. The CDR3 is made up of 21 amino acids.

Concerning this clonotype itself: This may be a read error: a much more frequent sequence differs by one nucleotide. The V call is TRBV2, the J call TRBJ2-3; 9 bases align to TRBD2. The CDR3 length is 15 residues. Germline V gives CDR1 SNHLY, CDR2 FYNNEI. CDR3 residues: CASSPGTSSTDTKYF. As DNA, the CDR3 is TGTGCCAGCAGCCCCGGGACTAGCAGCACAGATACGAAGTATTTT.

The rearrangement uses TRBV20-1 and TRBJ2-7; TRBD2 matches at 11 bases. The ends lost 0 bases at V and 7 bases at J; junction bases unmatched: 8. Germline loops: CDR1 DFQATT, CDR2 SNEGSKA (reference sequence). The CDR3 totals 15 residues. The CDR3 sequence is CSARERLAGGEEQYF. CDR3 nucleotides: TGCAGTGCTAGAGAAAGGCTAGCGGGAGGAGAGGAGCAGTACTTC.

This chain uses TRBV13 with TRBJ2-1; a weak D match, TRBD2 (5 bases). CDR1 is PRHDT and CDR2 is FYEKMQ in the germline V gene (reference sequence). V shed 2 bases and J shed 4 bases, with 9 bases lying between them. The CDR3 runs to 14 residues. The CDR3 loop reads CASSLYGKYNEQFF. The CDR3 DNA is TGTGCCAGCAGCTTATACGGGAAGTACAATGAGCAGTTCTTC.

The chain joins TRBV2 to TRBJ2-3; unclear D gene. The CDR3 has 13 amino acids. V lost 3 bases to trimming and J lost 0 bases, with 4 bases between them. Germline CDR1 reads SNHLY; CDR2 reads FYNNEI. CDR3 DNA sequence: TGTGCCAGCAGTGATGATAGCACAGATACGCAGTATTTT. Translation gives CASSDDSTDTQYF.

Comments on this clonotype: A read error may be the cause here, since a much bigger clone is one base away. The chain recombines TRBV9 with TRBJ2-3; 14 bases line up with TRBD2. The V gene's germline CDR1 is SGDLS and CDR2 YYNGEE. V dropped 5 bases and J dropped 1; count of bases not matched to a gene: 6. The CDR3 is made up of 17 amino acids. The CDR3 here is CASRITGLAGGTDTQYF. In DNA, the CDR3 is TGTGCCAGCAGAATAACGGGACTAGCGGGAGGCACAGATACGCAGTATTTT.

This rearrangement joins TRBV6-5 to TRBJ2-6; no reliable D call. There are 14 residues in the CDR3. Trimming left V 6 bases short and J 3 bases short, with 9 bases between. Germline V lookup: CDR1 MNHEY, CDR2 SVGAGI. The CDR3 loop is CASSLLGGANVLTF. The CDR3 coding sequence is TGTGCCAGCAGCCTCCTGGGTGGGGCCAACGTCCTGACTTTC.

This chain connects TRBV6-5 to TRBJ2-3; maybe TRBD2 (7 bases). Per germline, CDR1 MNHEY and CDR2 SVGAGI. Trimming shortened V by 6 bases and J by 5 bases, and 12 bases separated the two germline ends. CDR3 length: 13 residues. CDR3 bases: TGTGCCAGCAGGCCGGGGGGCGAAGATACGCAGTATTTT. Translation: CASRPGGEDTQYF.

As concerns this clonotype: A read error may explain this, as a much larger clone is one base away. The CDR3 spells CASSLVLSGSYNEQSF. CDR3 coding DNA: TGTGCCAGCAGTCTTGTGCTGTCGGGCTCCTACAATGAGCAGTCCTTC. The chain recombines TRBV25-1 with TRBJ2-1; D is unclear. This CDR3 comprises 16 residues. Per germline, CDR1 MGHDK and CDR2 SYGVNS.

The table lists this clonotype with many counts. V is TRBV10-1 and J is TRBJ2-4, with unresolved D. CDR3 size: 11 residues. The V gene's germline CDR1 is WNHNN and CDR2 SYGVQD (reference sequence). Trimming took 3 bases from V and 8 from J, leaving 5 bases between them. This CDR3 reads CASSDGDIQYF. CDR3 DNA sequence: TGCGCCAGCAGTGACGGAGACATTCAGTACTTC.

CDR3: CSARDSGRAYDTQYF. Here the CDR3 DNA reads TGCAGTGCTAGAGATAGCGGGAGGGCCTACGATACGCAGTATTTT. The chain recombines TRBV20-1 with TRBJ2-3, with 11 bases aligning to TRBD2. Germline-derived CDR1 and CDR2 are DFQATT and SNEGSKA (reference sequence). J lost 6 bases, V lost 0 bases, and 5 bases had no gene match. This CDR3 is 15 amino acids long.

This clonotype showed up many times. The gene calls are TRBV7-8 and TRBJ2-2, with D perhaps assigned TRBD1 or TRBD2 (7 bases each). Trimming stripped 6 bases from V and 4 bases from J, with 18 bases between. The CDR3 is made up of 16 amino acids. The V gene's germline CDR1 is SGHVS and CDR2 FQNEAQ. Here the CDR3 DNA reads TGTGCCAGCAGACGCATGACAGGGAGGGGCACCGGGGAGCTGTTTTTT. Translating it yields CASRRMTGRGTGELFF.

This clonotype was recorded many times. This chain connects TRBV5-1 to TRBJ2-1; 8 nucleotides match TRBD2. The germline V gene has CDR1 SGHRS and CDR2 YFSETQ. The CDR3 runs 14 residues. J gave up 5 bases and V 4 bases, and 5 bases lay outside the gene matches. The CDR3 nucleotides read TGCGCCAGCAGCGGGCTAGCGGGCCACAATGAGCAGTTCTTC. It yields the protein CASSGLAGHNEQFF. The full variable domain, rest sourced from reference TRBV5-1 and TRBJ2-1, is KAGVTQTPRYLIKTRGQQVTLSCSPISGHRSVSWYQQTPGQGLQFLFEYFSETQRNKGNFPGRFSGRQFSNSRSEMNVSTLELGDSALYLCASSGLAGHNEQFFGPGTRLTVL.

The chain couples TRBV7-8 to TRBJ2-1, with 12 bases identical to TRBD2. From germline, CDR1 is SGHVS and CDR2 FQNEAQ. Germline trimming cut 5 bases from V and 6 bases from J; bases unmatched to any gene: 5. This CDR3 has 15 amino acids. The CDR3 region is CASSPRGLAGNEQFF. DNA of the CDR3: TGTGCCAGCAGCCCTAGGGGACTAGCGGGCAATGAGCAGTTCTTC.

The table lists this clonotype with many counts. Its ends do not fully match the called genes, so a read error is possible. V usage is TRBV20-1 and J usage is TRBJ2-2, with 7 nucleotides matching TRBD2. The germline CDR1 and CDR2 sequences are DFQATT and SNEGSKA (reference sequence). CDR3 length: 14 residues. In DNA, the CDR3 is TGCAGTGCCAGAGCCGGGACTAAGGGCGGGGAGCTGTTTTTT. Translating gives CSARAGTKGGELFF.

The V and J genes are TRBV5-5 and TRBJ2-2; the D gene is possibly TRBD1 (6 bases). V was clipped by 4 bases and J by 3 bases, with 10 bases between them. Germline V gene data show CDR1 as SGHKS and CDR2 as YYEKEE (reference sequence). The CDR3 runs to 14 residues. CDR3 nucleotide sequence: TGTGCCAGCAGCCCAGGGGTATACACCGGGGAGCTGTTTTTT. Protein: CASSPGVYTGELFF.

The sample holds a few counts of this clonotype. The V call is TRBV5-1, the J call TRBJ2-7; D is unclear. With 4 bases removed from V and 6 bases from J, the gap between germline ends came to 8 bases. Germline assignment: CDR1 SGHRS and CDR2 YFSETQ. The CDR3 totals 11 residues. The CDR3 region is CASSPESEQYF. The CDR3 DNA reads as TGCGCCAGCAGCCCGGAGAGCGAGCAGTACTTC.

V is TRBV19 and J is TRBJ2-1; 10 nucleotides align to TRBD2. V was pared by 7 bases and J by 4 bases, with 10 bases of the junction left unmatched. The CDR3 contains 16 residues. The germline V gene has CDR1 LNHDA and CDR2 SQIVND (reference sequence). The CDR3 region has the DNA TGTGCCAGTACCCCATCTACTAGCGGGGTTTACAATGAGCAGTTCTTC. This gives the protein CASTPSTSGVYNEQFF.

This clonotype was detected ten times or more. Here the CDR3 reads CASSGRQGSRTDTQYF. The CDR3 DNA is TGTGCCAGCAGCGGACGACAGGGTAGCCGTACAGATACGCAGTATTTT. The rearrangement uses TRBV7-9 and TRBJ2-3, with 7 bases aligning to TRBD1. Trimming at V came to 5 bases and at J to 3 bases, leaving 11 bases not matched to a gene. CDR3 length equals 16 residues. Germline V gene sequence: CDR1 SEHNR, CDR2 FQNEAQ (reference sequence).

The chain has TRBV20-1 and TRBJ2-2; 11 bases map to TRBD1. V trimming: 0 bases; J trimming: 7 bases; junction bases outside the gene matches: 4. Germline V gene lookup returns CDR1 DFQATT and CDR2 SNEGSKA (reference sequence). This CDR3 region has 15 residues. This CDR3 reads CSARDPGQGGGELFF. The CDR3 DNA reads TGCAGTGCTAGAGACCCGGGACAGGGGGGCGGGGAGCTGTTTTTT.

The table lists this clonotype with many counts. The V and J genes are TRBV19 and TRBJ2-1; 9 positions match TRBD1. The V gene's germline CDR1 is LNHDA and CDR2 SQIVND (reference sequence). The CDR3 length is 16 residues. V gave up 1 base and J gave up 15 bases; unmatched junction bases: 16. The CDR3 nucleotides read TGTGCCAGTAGTATAGGCCGGGACAGGGCCCAGGGAGATCGGTTCTTC. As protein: CASSIGRDRAQGDRFF.

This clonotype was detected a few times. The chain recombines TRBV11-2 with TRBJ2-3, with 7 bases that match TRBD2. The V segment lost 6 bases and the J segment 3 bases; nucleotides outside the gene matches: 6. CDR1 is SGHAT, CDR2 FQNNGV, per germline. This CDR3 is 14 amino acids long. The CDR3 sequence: CASSYRDYTDTQYF. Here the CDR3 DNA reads TGTGCCAGCAGTTACCGGGACTATACAGATACGCAGTATTTT.

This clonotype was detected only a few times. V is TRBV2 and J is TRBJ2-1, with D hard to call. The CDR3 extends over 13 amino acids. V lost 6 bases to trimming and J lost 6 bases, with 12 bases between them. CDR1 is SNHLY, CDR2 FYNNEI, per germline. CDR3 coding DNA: TGTGCCAGCAGGGGCACAGATGTCAATGAGCAGTTCTTC. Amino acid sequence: CASRGTDVNEQFF.

Written as DNA, the CDR3 is TGTGCCAGCAGCTTACCAGGGTACCAAGAGACCCAGTACTTC. Its translation is CASSLPGYQETQYF. The chain employs TRBV7-8 and TRBJ2-5, with TRBD1 as a possible D gene (5 bases). The CDR3 has 14 residues. V lost 2 bases to trimming and J lost 0 bases, with 7 bases between them. Germline V CDR1 and CDR2: SGHVS, FQNEAQ.

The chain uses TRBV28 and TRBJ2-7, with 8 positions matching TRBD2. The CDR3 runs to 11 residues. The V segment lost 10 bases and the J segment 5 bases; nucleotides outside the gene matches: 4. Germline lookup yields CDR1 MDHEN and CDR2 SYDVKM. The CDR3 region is CATSRGDEQYF. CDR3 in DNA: TGTGCCACCTCGCGGGGGGACGAGCAGTACTTC. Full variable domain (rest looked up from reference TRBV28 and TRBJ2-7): DVKVTQSSRYLVKRTGEKVFLECVQDMDHENMFWYRQDPGLGLRLIYFSYDVKMKEKGDIPEGYSVSREKKERFSLILESASTNQTSMYLCATSRGDEQYFGPGTRLTVT.

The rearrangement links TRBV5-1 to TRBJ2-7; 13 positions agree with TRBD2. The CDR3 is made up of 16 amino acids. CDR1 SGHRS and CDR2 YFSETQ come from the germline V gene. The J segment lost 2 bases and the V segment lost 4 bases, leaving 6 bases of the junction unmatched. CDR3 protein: CASSLTGTSGTYEQYF. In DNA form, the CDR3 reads TGCGCCAGCAGCCTTACCGGGACTAGCGGGACCTACGAGCAGTACTTC.

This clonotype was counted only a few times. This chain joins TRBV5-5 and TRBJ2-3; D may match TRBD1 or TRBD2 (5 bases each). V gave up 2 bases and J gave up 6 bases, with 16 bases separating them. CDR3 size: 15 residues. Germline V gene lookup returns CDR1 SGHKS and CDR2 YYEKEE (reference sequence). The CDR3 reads CASSLNLGTGDTQYF. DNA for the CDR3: TGTGCCAGCAGCTTAAATCTGGGGACGGGGGATACGCAGTATTTT.

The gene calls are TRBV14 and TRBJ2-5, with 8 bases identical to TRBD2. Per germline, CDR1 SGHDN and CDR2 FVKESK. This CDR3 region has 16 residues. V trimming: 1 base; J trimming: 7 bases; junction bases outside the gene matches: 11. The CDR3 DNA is TGTGCCAGCAGCCAAGGAGCCGGAAGAGCGGGGGTGACCCAGTACTTC. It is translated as CASSQGAGRAGVTQYF.

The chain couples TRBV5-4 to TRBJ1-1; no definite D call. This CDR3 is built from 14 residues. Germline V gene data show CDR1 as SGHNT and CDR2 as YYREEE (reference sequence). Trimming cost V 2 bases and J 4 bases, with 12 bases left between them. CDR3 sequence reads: CASSLIGTGTEAFF. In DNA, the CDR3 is TGTGCCAGCAGCTTAATCGGAACGGGCACTGAAGCTTTCTTT.